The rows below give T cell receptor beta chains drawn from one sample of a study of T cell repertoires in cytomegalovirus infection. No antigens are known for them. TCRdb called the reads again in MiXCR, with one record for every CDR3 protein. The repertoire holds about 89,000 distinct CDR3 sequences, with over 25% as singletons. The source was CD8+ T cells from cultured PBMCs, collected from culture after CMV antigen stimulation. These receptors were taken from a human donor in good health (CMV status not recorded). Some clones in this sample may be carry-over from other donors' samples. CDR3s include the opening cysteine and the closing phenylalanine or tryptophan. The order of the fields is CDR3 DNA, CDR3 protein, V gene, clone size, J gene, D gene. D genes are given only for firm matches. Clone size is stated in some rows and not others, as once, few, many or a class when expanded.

CDR3 DNA: TGTGCCAGCAGCTTAGGGGGGCAAGGCTACACCTTC; CDR3 protein: CASSLGGQGYTF; V gene: TRBV7-9; clone size: few; J gene: TRBJ1-2; D gene: NA
CDR3 DNA: TGTGCCAGCAGTTACACAGTGTTCGAGCAGTTCTTC; CDR3 protein: CASSYTVFEQFF; V gene: TRBV6-2/TRBV6-3; clone size: NA; J gene: TRBJ2-1; D gene: NA
CDR3 DNA: TGTGCCAACAGTCTACTAGCGGGGGTTAACACCGGGGAGCTGTTTTTT; CDR3 protein: CANSLLAGVNTGELFF; V gene: TRBV28; clone size: NA; J gene: TRBJ2-2; D gene: TRBD2
CDR3 DNA: TGTGCCAGCAGTGAAACGCCCTGGGAGAACACTGAAGCTTTCTTT; CDR3 protein: CASSETPWENTEAFF; V gene: TRBV6-2/TRBV6-3; clone size: NA; J gene: TRBJ1-1; D gene: NA
CDR3 DNA: TGTGCCAGTGCGTCCATTTCCTACGAGCAGTACTTC; CDR3 protein: CASASISYEQYF; V gene: TRBV27; clone size: few; J gene: TRBJ2-7; D gene: NA
CDR3 DNA: TGTGCCAGCAGGGGGGATTTACGGAACGACGAGCAGTACTTC; CDR3 protein: CASRGDLRNDEQYF; V gene: TRBV28; clone size: many; J gene: TRBJ2-7; D gene: NA
CDR3 DNA: TGTGCCAGCAGCTTAGCGGGGGGGCGAACGAACACTGAAGCTTTCTTT; CDR3 protein: CASSLAGGRTNTEAFF; V gene: TRBV7-6; clone size: many; J gene: TRBJ1-1; D gene: NA
CDR3 DNA: TGCAGCGTTCGACAGGGGCACACCGGGGAGCTGTTTTTT; CDR3 protein: CSVRQGHTGELFF; V gene: TRBV29-1; clone size: NA; J gene: TRBJ2-2; D gene: TRBD1
CDR3 DNA: TGTGCCAGCAGCCCCCCTGGGGGAAGCGACAGAGAATTCACAGATACGCAGTATTTT; CDR3 protein: CASSPPGGSDREFTDTQYF; V gene: TRBV7-9; clone size: NA; J gene: TRBJ2-3; D gene: NA
CDR3 DNA: TGTGCCAGCAGCCCTTATCGATACAGGGACAACTACGAGCAGTACTTC; CDR3 protein: CASSPYRYRDNYEQYF; V gene: TRBV27; clone size: NA; J gene: TRBJ2-7; D gene: NA
CDR3 DNA: TGTGCCAGCAGTTTAGGGGTTAGGGCACCCCTCCACTTT; CDR3 protein: CASSLGVRAPLHF; V gene: TRBV28; clone size: many; J gene: TRBJ1-6; D gene: NA
CDR3 DNA: TGTGCCAGCAGCTTCGGTCTCAATCAGCCCCAGCATTTT; CDR3 protein: CASSFGLNQPQHF; V gene: TRBV5-6; clone size: few; J gene: TRBJ1-5; D gene: NA
CDR3 DNA: TGTGCCAGCAGCGTAGCGGTCGAAAAGTCCGTTCGTGAGCAGTTCTTC; CDR3 protein: CASSVAVEKSVREQFF; V gene: TRBV9; clone size: many; J gene: TRBJ2-1; D gene: NA
CDR3 DNA: TGTGCCAGCGGCGGGGGGGTCATGAACACTGAAGCTTTCTTT; CDR3 protein: CASGGGVMNTEAFF; V gene: TRBV12-3/TRBV12-4; clone size: NA; J gene: TRBJ1-1; D gene: NA
CDR3 DNA: TGTGCCAGCAGCTTAAGGGGGGGCCTTCGAGATACGCAGTATTTT; CDR3 protein: CASSLRGGLRDTQYF; V gene: TRBV7-8; clone size: few; J gene: TRBJ2-3; D gene: NA
CDR3 DNA: TGCAGTGCGGAAGACAGGGGGCGTCGGACTGAAGCTTTCTTT; CDR3 protein: CSAEDRGRRTEAFF; V gene: TRBV20-1; clone size: few; J gene: TRBJ1-1; D gene: TRBD1
CDR3 DNA: TGTGCCAGCAGCACGCCAGGGTACTATGGCTACACCTTC; CDR3 protein: CASSTPGYYGYTF; V gene: TRBV12-3/TRBV12-4; clone size: many; J gene: TRBJ1-2; D gene: NA
CDR3 DNA: TGTGCCAGCAGCTTAGCAGCGACCTATGGCTACACCTTC; CDR3 protein: CASSLAATYGYTF; V gene: TRBV7-2; clone size: many; J gene: TRBJ1-2; D gene: NA
CDR3 DNA: TGTGCCAGCAGCTTACCGGTGGGGGGCGAGCAGTACTTC; CDR3 protein: CASSLPVGGEQYF; V gene: TRBV11-2; clone size: NA; J gene: TRBJ2-7; D gene: NA
CDR3 DNA: TGTGCCAGCAGGCCAGGGCAGGGGTCATCCTACGAGCAGTACTTC; CDR3 protein: CASRPGQGSSYEQYF; V gene: TRBV28; clone size: many; J gene: TRBJ2-7; D gene: NA
CDR3 DNA: TGTGCCAGTAGTAGGGGACAGCGGAGCTTCAATCAGCCCCAGCATTTT; CDR3 protein: CASSRGQRSFNQPQHF; V gene: TRBV19; clone size: NA; J gene: TRBJ1-5; D gene: TRBD1
CDR3 DNA: TGTGCCAGCAGCATTTCGGGACAGGGGCTCTACGAGCAGTACTTC; CDR3 protein: CASSISGQGLYEQYF; V gene: TRBV7-6; clone size: NA; J gene: TRBJ2-7; D gene: TRBD1
CDR3 DNA: TGTGCCAGCAGTTCACGAGAAGGGACTAAAGAGACCCAGTACTTC; CDR3 protein: CASSSREGTKETQYF; V gene: TRBV7-6; clone size: NA; J gene: TRBJ2-5; D gene: TRBD2
CDR3 DNA: TGCGCCAGCAGCCATTCCGGGGAGGAGACCCAGTACTTC; CDR3 protein: CASSHSGEETQYF; V gene: TRBV4-1; clone size: many; J gene: TRBJ2-5; D gene: NA
CDR3 DNA: TGTGCCAGCAGCTTAATCCAGACGGGAGACGATGAGCAGTTCTTC; CDR3 protein: CASSLIQTGDDEQFF; V gene: TRBV7-9; clone size: NA; J gene: TRBJ2-1; D gene: NA
CDR3 DNA: TGTGCCAGCAGCCCAGAGGTCTGGAACACAGCCTACAATGAGCAGTTCTTC; CDR3 protein: CASSPEVWNTAYNEQFF; V gene: TRBV3-1; clone size: NA; J gene: TRBJ2-1; D gene: NA
CDR3 DNA: TGCAGTGCCAAGGACTATTCAACGATCCAGTACTTC; CDR3 protein: CSAKDYSTIQYF; V gene: TRBV20-1; clone size: NA; J gene: TRBJ2-5; D gene: NA
CDR3 DNA: TGTGCCAGCAGTTCCTCGGACAATCAGCCCCAGCATTTT; CDR3 protein: CASSSSDNQPQHF; V gene: TRBV12-3/TRBV12-4; clone size: NA; J gene: TRBJ1-5; D gene: NA
CDR3 DNA: TGTGCCAGCACCCTAGGGAGGGAGCAGTACTTC; CDR3 protein: CASTLGREQYF; V gene: TRBV27; clone size: few; J gene: TRBJ2-7; D gene: NA
CDR3 DNA: TGTGCTAGTGGTTTCGGGAACACTGAAGCTTTCTTT; CDR3 protein: CASGFGNTEAFF; V gene: TRBV12-5; clone size: many; J gene: TRBJ1-1; D gene: NA
CDR3 DNA: TGCAGTGCTAGAGAGATGACAGGGGGCTTAATAGGAACTGAAGCTTTCTTT; CDR3 protein: CSAREMTGGLIGTEAFF; V gene: TRBV20-1; clone size: few; J gene: TRBJ1-1; D gene: TRBD1
CDR3 DNA: TGTGCCAGCAGCTTAACACGACAGGAGACTGTCTATGGCTACACCTTC; CDR3 protein: CASSLTRQETVYGYTF; V gene: TRBV7-9; clone size: NA; J gene: TRBJ1-2; D gene: NA
CDR3 DNA: TGCAGTGCTCACAGGGACCTAAGCTACGAGCAGTACTTC; CDR3 protein: CSAHRDLSYEQYF; V gene: TRBV20-1; clone size: NA; J gene: TRBJ2-7; D gene: NA
CDR3 DNA: TGTGCCAGCAGCCCGGGACAGAGGAGTAACACTGAAGCTTTCTTT; CDR3 protein: CASSPGQRSNTEAFF; V gene: TRBV27; clone size: NA; J gene: TRBJ1-1; D gene: TRBD1
CDR3 DNA: TGCGCCAGCGGGGACTGGCTCAATGAGCAGTTCTTC; CDR3 protein: CASGDWLNEQFF; V gene: TRBV5-1; clone size: NA; J gene: TRBJ2-1; D gene: NA
CDR3 DNA: TGTGCCAGCAGTTTAGGTGACAGGGGCTACGAGCAGTACTTC; CDR3 protein: CASSLGDRGYEQYF; V gene: TRBV12-3/TRBV12-4; clone size: many; J gene: TRBJ2-7; D gene: TRBD1
CDR3 DNA: TGTGCCAGCAGCTTCACCGGGACAGGGGACTACGAGCAGTACTTC; CDR3 protein: CASSFTGTGDYEQYF; V gene: TRBV11-2; clone size: few; J gene: TRBJ2-7; D gene: TRBD1
CDR3 DNA: TGTGCCAGCACCTGGGTTGCTAGCACAGATACGCAGTATTTT; CDR3 protein: CASTWVASTDTQYF; V gene: TRBV12-3/TRBV12-4; clone size: few; J gene: TRBJ2-3; D gene: NA
CDR3 DNA: TGTGCCAGCAGTTTGACTAGCGGGGGCAATGAGCAGTTCTTC; CDR3 protein: CASSLTSGGNEQFF; V gene: TRBV12-3/TRBV12-4; clone size: NA; J gene: TRBJ2-1; D gene: TRBD2
CDR3 DNA: TGTGCCACCGACAGCTATGGCTACACCTTC; CDR3 protein: CATDSYGYTF; V gene: TRBV7-9; clone size: few; J gene: TRBJ1-2; D gene: NA
CDR3 DNA: TGTGCCAGCAGCCCGATGGCCGTAGCTGATACGCAGTATTTT; CDR3 protein: CASSPMAVADTQYF; V gene: TRBV7-9; clone size: many; J gene: TRBJ2-3; D gene: NA
CDR3 DNA: TGCAGTGCTAGTGGATTTTCAACTAATGAAAAACTGTTTTTT; CDR3 protein: CSASGFSTNEKLFF; V gene: TRBV20-1; clone size: many; J gene: TRBJ1-4; D gene: NA
CDR3 DNA: TGTGCCAGCAGCTTAGAGGGGGTCGGGACGCTCGGGGTCAATGAGCAGTTCTTC; CDR3 protein: CASSLEGVGTLGVNEQFF; V gene: TRBV7-6; clone size: NA; J gene: TRBJ2-1; D gene: NA
CDR3 DNA: TGCGCCAGCAGCCAACCAAACAGGAACACTGAAGCTTTCTTT; CDR3 protein: CASSQPNRNTEAFF; V gene: TRBV4-1; clone size: NA; J gene: TRBJ1-1; D gene: NA
CDR3 DNA: TGTGCCAGCGGGGGCGCCAAAAACATTCAGTACTTC; CDR3 protein: CASGGAKNIQYF; V gene: TRBV6-6; clone size: many; J gene: TRBJ2-4; D gene: NA
CDR3 DNA: TGTGCCAGCAGCTTAGTTGTGGGGCCCCCCTACAATGAGCAGTTCTTC; CDR3 protein: CASSLVVGPPYNEQFF; V gene: TRBV7-9; clone size: many; J gene: TRBJ2-1; D gene: NA
CDR3 DNA: TGTGCCAGCAGCTCTCCCGGATCCGACCCCCTCTTAGAGCAGTACTTC; CDR3 protein: CASSSPGSDPLLEQYF; V gene: TRBV27; clone size: NA; J gene: TRBJ2-7; D gene: NA
CDR3 DNA: TGTGCCAGCAGTGGAGTCCGAAGCAATCAGCCCCAGCATTTT; CDR3 protein: CASSGVRSNQPQHF; V gene: TRBV28; clone size: many; J gene: TRBJ1-5; D gene: NA
CDR3 DNA: TGTGCCAGCAGTTACCAGGGGGCTAACACCTTC; CDR3 protein: CASSYQGANTF; V gene: TRBV6-5; clone size: NA; J gene: TRBJ1-2; D gene: TRBD1
CDR3 DNA: TGTGCCAGCAGCCCATCCGGGACAACCTACGAGCAGTACTTC; CDR3 protein: CASSPSGTTYEQYF; V gene: TRBV9; clone size: NA; J gene: TRBJ2-7; D gene: NA
CDR3 DNA: TGTGCCAGTAAACAGGGTTGGGGCTATGGCTACACCTTC; CDR3 protein: CASKQGWGYGYTF; V gene: TRBV28; clone size: many; J gene: TRBJ1-2; D gene: NA
CDR3 DNA: TGTGCCAGCAGCTTAGGGACTAGCGGTCCCTACGAGCAGTACTTC; CDR3 protein: CASSLGTSGPYEQYF; V gene: TRBV7-6; clone size: NA; J gene: TRBJ2-7; D gene: TRBD2
CDR3 DNA: TGTGCCAGCAGTGTAGGTCCAGGGGGTGGCTACACCTTC; CDR3 protein: CASSVGPGGGYTF; V gene: TRBV2; clone size: few; J gene: TRBJ1-2; D gene: TRBD1
CDR3 DNA: TGTGCCTACCGGAGTCCCAACAACAATGAGCAGTTCTTC; CDR3 protein: CAYRSPNNNEQFF; V gene: TRBV2; clone size: NA; J gene: TRBJ2-1; D gene: NA
CDR3 DNA: TGTGCCAGCAGTGATTCAAGGGCCCGGATCACAGATACGCAGTATTTT; CDR3 protein: CASSDSRARITDTQYF; V gene: TRBV6-1; clone size: NA; J gene: TRBJ2-3; D gene: NA
CDR3 DNA: TGTGCCATCAGTGATGGGGGGGAGGCCAAAAACATTCAGTACTTC; CDR3 protein: CAISDGGEAKNIQYF; V gene: TRBV10-3; clone size: NA; J gene: TRBJ2-4; D gene: TRBD2
CDR3 DNA: TGCGCCAGCAGCTTGGAGGACGGTGTGGCAGGGAGAACTTTCTTT; CDR3 protein: CASSLEDGVAGRTFF; V gene: TRBV5-1; clone size: NA; J gene: TRBJ1-1; D gene: NA